This T cell receptor beta chain comes out of a study of blood T cell repertoires in COVID-19 (dated by TCRdb to the early 2020s). Looking at the study overall: Samples covering the acute and convalescent phases of COVID-19 were provided by collaborators in the United States, Italy and Spain. The prospective study material was composed of cDNA or gDNA derived from T cells, B-cell-depleted T cells, or PBMCs. Subjects who had been exposed to COVID-19, were actively infected with it, or had recovered from it provided the deeply sampled blood TCRbeta repertoires that made up the dataset. The repertoires were made available in a free public database intended to serve as a resource for research on the immune response to SARS-CoV-2. The samples were drawn from the first 160 participants of the ongoing ImmuneRACE study and from over a thousand subjects provided by 6 global collaborators. Nearly every sample came with metadata listing a de-identified subject ID, COVID-19 status, age in years and sex. Where HLA class I and class II types were available, the types were taken from metadata supplied by the sample provider, not from assay-based typing.

Participants in the prospective study were aged about 18 to 95 years, lived in about two dozen United States geographic areas, and enrolled through a virtual design. In the prospective study, cohorts were assigned on the basis of participant-reported clinical history obtained from a screening survey and a study questionnaire. For ImmuneRACE Cohort 3, a participant was defined as recovered based on two consecutive negative NP/OP PCR tests, clearance by a healthcare professional, or resolution of symptoms. Mobile phlebotomists in the prospective study collected whole blood, serum and a nasopharyngeal or oropharyngeal swab from every participant. Additional blood draws and questionnaires over an approximately two-month period could optionally be provided by prospective study participants. Prospective study blood samples were shipped either frozen or at room temperature before DNA extraction. TCRbeta CDR3 regions were amplified from genomic DNA using the immunoSEQ Assay, a bias-controlled multiplex PCR. The published analysis was carried out like this. Nucleated cell counts per sample were estimated from amplification of reference gene primers within the assay. Sequence reads were collapsed and filtered to measure the absolute abundance of every unique TCRbeta CDR3 rearrangement. For each sample, productive Simpson clonality was calculated by taking the square root of Simpson's diversity index across productive rearrangements. TCRdb carries this immuneACCESS record with in-frame sequences only. Its versions omit some clonotypes, under half of them owing to an unresolved V gene in the studies checked, with the rest unexplained. D and trimming come from the DNA, and the V and J calls and clone size come from that table. A total of roughly 250,000 clones appear in this sample, around 87% of them only once. 1.6% of the sample goes to the ten largest clones.

The study at large found these results: The quantity of clinical and demographic metadata differed by source and by participant and was supplied without curation.

Looking up the germline V gene yields CDR1 SGHVS and CDR2 FQNEAQ. V is pared back by 3 bases and J by 5 bases, with 14 bases lying between the germline termini. Measured from the cysteine to the phenylalanine, the CDR3 is 15 residues long. The CDR3 DNA has 45 bases and is translated from base 1. Concerning this clone: It lacks a known antigen. Base-call qualities are not available, and no considerably larger clone is one nucleotide away.

Sequencing was performed on PBMCs or T cells enriched from blood (not recorded which). The TCR was taken from a woman aged 45-59 years who had recovered from COVID-19. The V and J segments used are TRBV7-8 and TRBJ1-5; the D gene assignment is ambiguous. The DNA sequence is TGTGCCAGCAGCTTGAACAGTCAATCCGATCAGCCCCAGCATTTT. This encodes CASSLNSQSDQPQHF.